This entry describes one T cell receptor beta chain. Its target is not known. This record comes from a study of cytomegalovirus exposure and HLA in healthy donors. As for the study in general: About 80 million unique TCRs, all from HLA-typed donors, were included in an early release of the data. Genetic ancestry analysis placed more than 80% of the 398 donors that were genotyped in the Caucasian-associated cluster.

Whole-study results and caveats: Productive rates of about 87% or about 30% were seen for most TCR beta V segments in an earlier analysis. CMV serostatus alone was available as immune exposure information.

PCR primers comprised 60 Vbeta and 13 Jbeta primers. Assay used: immunoSEQ multiplex PCR; TCRdb lists only in-frame clones, some missing. Altogether around 150,000 clones are present, around 80% being singletons, with the ten largest covering about 4.3%. The CDR3 sequence is 14 residues long. Germline V gene data show CDR1 as SGHDN and CDR2 as FVKESK. The V and J ends lost 4 bases and 3 bases respectively, with 12 bases between them. The sample consisted of PBMCs. This clonotype was obtained from a man aged 30 to 45 in good health and CMV-seronegative. The chain links TRBV14 to TRBJ1-1, with D maybe TRBD1 (6 bases). The CDR3 DNA follows: TGTGCCAGCAGCCCAGACAGGTCGTACACTGAAGCTTTCTTT. Its translation: CASSPDRSYTEAFF.